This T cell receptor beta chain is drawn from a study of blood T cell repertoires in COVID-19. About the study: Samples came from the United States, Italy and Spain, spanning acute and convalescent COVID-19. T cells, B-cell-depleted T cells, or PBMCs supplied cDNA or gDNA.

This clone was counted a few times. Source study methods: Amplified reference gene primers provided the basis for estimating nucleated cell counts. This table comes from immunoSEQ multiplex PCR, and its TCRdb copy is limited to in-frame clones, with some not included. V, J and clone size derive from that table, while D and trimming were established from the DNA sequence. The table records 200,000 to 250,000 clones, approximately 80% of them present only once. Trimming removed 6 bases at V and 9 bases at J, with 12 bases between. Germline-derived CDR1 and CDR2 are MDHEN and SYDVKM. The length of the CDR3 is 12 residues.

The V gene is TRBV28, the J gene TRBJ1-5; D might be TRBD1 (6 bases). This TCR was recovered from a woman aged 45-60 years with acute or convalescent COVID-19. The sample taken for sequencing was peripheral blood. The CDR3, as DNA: TGTGCCAGCAGCACGGGGGGGCGGCCCCAGCATTTT. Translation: CASSTGGRPQHF.